These 27 T cell receptor beta chains share one sample of origin, sequenced in a study of blood T cell repertoires in COVID-19. Clones were sequenced by immunoSEQ multiplex PCR, and TCRdb holds only the in-frame ones, with some missing. The sample carries over 200,000 clones, around 86% recorded once. The source material was peripheral blood. The receptors were sampled from a human donor in a cohort sampled during active COVID-19.

This clone was detected only once. The V gene is TRBV6-2 or TRBV6-3, the J gene TRBJ1-1; D is uncertain. Germline V gene sequence: CDR1 MNHEY, CDR2 SVGEGT. This CDR3 region has 14 residues. V was cut by 4 bases and J by 4 bases, with 13 bases left in between. The CDR3 loop reads CASSFLGRGTEAFF. CDR3 coding DNA: TGTGCCAGCAGTTTCTTGGGGAGAGGCACTGAAGCTTTCTTT.

This clone was recorded only once. The gene calls are TRBV18 and TRBJ1-2, with TRBD1 identical over 8 bases. With 3 bases clipped from V and 4 bases from J, the junction kept 4 bases outside the gene matches. This CDR3 spans 14 amino acids. Looked up from germline, CDR1 is KGHSH and CDR2 is LQKENI. The CDR3 here is CASSPTTGGYGYTF. Here the CDR3 DNA reads TGTGCCAGCTCACCTACCACAGGGGGCTATGGCTACACCTTC.

The chain combines TRBV5-8 with TRBJ2-7; D may be TRBD1 (6 bases). V was cut by 2 bases and J by 3 bases, with 9 bases left in between. The CDR3 totals 13 residues. CDR1 is SGHTS and CDR2 is YDEGEE in the germline V gene. This chain's CDR3 is CASSFGTYYEQYF. As DNA, the CDR3 is TGTGCCAGCAGCTTCGGGACATACTACGAGCAGTACTTC.

This chain uses TRBV6-7 with TRBJ1-1; D is possibly TRBD1 (5 bases). TRBV6-7 is an ORF; its function is uncertain. The CDR3 has 17 residues. V dropped 0 bases and J dropped 0 bases, with 14 bases sitting between them. CDR3 region: CASSYSQGPLMNTEAFF. CDR3 nucleotides: TGTGCCAGCAGTTACTCTCAGGGTCCGCTCATGAACACTGAAGCTTTCTTT.

This clone was counted between two and nine times. V usage is TRBV7-9 and J usage is TRBJ1-1; no clear D gene. Germline CDR1 SEHNR, CDR2 FQNEAQ (reference sequence). Trimming cost V 5 bases and J 4 bases, with 14 bases left between them. This CDR3 spans 14 amino acids. The CDR3 DNA follows: TGTGCCAGCAGCCCGATGGCGGAGGGCACTGAAGCTTTCTTT. It encodes CASSPMAEGTEAFF.

The V gene is TRBV28, the J gene TRBJ1-2, with TRBD1 identical over 10 bases. This CDR3 is 15 amino acids long. V gave up 5 bases and J gave up 8 bases; unmatched junction bases: 11. CDR1 is MDHEN, CDR2 SYDVKM, per germline. CDR3 coding DNA: TGTGCCAGCAGTCGACAGGGGGCAAGATGGAGGGGCTACACCTTC. It codes for CASSRQGARWRGYTF.

The genes are TRBV27 and TRBJ1-1, with D perhaps TRBD1 (5 bases). The CDR3 extends over 13 amino acids. V dropped 3 bases and J dropped 5 bases, with 10 bases sitting between them. The germline V gene encodes CDR1 MNHEY and CDR2 SMNVEV (reference sequence). Here the CDR3 DNA reads TGTGCCAGCAGTTTTGTCAGGGCAACTGAAGCTTTCTTT. Residues: CASSFVRATEAFF.

This chain links TRBV6-5 with TRBJ2-7; 7 bases line up with TRBD1. V was pared by 6 bases and J by 5 bases, with 10 bases of the junction left unmatched. The CDR3 has 14 residues. CDR1 and CDR2 from the germline V gene are MNHEY and SVGAGI. This CDR3 reads CASSSTGEIHEQYF. CDR3 sequence (DNA): TGTGCCAGCAGCTCTACAGGGGAGATCCACGAGCAGTACTTC.

As regards this clone: A read error may account for a junction end that differs from germline. This chain connects TRBV28 to TRBJ2-4; TRBD1 is a possible D gene (6 bases). Looked up from germline, CDR1 is MDHEN and CDR2 is SYDVKM. This CDR3 region has 12 residues. This chain's CDR3 is CASILRQVNGNF. The CDR3 bases are TGTGCCAGCATTCTGCGACAGGTAAACGGGAACTTC.

The chain recombines TRBV4-3 with TRBJ1-2, with D possibly TRBD1 on 6 matching bases. The CDR3 contains 14 residues. CDR1 LGHNA and CDR2 YSLEER come from the germline V gene. The V end lost 1 base, the J end lost 2 bases, and 8 bases lay between the germline ends. Here the CDR3 DNA reads TGCGCCAGCAGCCAAGGTACAGGGAACTATGGCTACACCTTC. Translating it yields CASSQGTGNYGYTF.

The chain combines TRBV7-2 with TRBJ2-7; 7 nucleotides agree with TRBD2. V was pared by 4 bases and J by 1 base, with 13 bases of the junction left unmatched. CDR1 is SGHTA, CDR2 FQGNSA, per germline. The CDR3 length is 17 residues. The CDR3 spells CASSSSRGGSLSYEQYF. CDR3 in DNA: TGTGCCAGCAGCTCCTCTCGAGGCGGGAGCCTGTCCTACGAGCAGTACTTC.

The sample holds many counts of this clone. The chain employs TRBV29-1 and TRBJ2-7, with 8 bases aligning to TRBD2. The V gene's germline CDR1 is SQVTM and CDR2 ANQGSEA. V shed 0 bases, J shed 0 bases, and the junction held 7 bases outside the gene matches. This CDR3 has 16 amino acids. The CDR3 DNA follows: TGCAGCGTTGAAGATCTGGGTCTAGCGGGCTCCTACGAGCAGTACTTC. This codes for CSVEDLGLAGSYEQYF.

The V gene is TRBV28, the J gene TRBJ2-7; TRBD2 aligns across 9 bases. This CDR3 contains 17 residues. CDR1 and CDR2 (germline): MDHEN, SYDVKM. V dropped 7 bases and J dropped 1; count of bases not matched to a gene: 14. The CDR3 sequence: CASTPPRASGTSYEQYF. The CDR3, as DNA: TGTGCCAGCACCCCCCCCCGGGCTAGCGGGACGTCCTACGAGCAGTACTTC.

This clone has ten or more counts. CDR3 DNA: TGTGCCAGCTCCCCAGGAACCACTGAAGCTTTCTTT. Amino acids: CASSPGTTEAFF. This chain links TRBV2 with TRBJ1-1; D unresolved. Germline V gene data show CDR1 as SNHLY and CDR2 as FYNNEI. CDR3 length: 12 residues. Trimming stripped 8 bases from V and 4 bases from J, with 11 bases between.

This clone was observed a handful of times. As DNA, the CDR3 is TGTGCCAGCAGGGACAGGGGTGTTTCCAACTATGGCTACACCTTC. It codes for CASRDRGVSNYGYTF. The chain carries TRBV27 and TRBJ1-2; 9 positions agree with TRBD1. V was clipped by 6 bases and J by 2 bases; unmatched bases: 7. The CDR3 consists of 15 residues. In germline, CDR1 is MNHEY, CDR2 SMNVEV (reference sequence).

This chain joins TRBV4-3 and TRBJ1-1, with TRBD1 matching 8 bases. Germline CDR1 is LGHNA and CDR2 is YSLEER. This CDR3 comprises 13 residues. V lost 5 bases to trimming and J lost 3 bases; unmatched junction nucleotides: 2. The CDR3 DNA sequence: TGCGCCAGCAGCGGACAGGGCTACACTGAAGCTTTCTTT. This translates into CASSGQGYTEAFF.

V gene TRBV18 combines with J gene TRBJ2-2, with 7 bases fitting TRBD2. This CDR3 is built from 16 residues. CDR1 and CDR2 (germline): KGHSH, LQKENI. The trim removed 3 bases at V and 6 bases at J, leaving 10 bases unmatched. CDR3 DNA sequence: TGTGCCAGCTCACCTTACGAGCGGGACGTAGCCGGGGAGCTGTTTTTT. Protein product: CASSPYERDVAGELFF.

The chain uses TRBV29-1 and TRBJ1-1; D gene unclear. The germline V gene has CDR1 SQVTM and CDR2 ANQGSEA. There are 12 residues in the CDR3. Trimming left V 6 bases short and J 4 bases short, with 12 bases between. For the CDR3, the DNA is TGCAGCGTAGGCTCCCGGGGCACTGAAGCTTTCTTT. Its translation is CSVGSRGTEAFF.

This chain connects TRBV15 to TRBJ2-1; perhaps TRBD1 as D (6 bases). V was pared by 0 bases and J by 8 bases, with 23 bases between. CDR3 size: 18 residues. CDR1 LNHNV and CDR2 YYDKDF come from the germline V gene (reference sequence). The CDR3 region is CATSRDGLYREGWDEQFF. In DNA form, the CDR3 reads TGTGCCACCAGCAGAGATGGGCTCTACAGGGAAGGCTGGGATGAGCAGTTCTTC.

This chain joins TRBV6-2 or TRBV6-3 and TRBJ1-2; the D is unclear. Germline CDR1 MNHEY, CDR2 SVGEGT. CDR3 length equals 16 residues. V was trimmed by 2 bases and J by 0 bases, leaving 13 bases between them. The CDR3: CASSYDGYQTNYGYTF. CDR3 sequence (DNA): TGTGCCAGCAGTTACGACGGGTACCAAACTAACTATGGCTACACCTTC.

The chain joins TRBV7-8 to TRBJ2-7, with 8 bases aligning to TRBD2. The germline CDR1 and CDR2 sequences are SGHVS and FQNEAQ. CDR3 length equals 15 residues. The J segment lost 1 base and the V segment lost 7 bases, leaving 9 bases of the junction unmatched. The CDR3 region has the DNA TGTGCCAGCAACTCAGGACTAGCCCAGTCCTACGAGCAGTACTTC. It codes for CASNSGLAQSYEQYF. Full variable domain (missing parts from reference TRBV7-8 and TRBJ2-7): GAGVSQSPRYKVAKRGQDVALRCDPISGHVSLFWYQQALGQGPEFLTYFQNEAQLDKSGLPSDRFFAERPEGSVSTLKIQRTQQEDSAVYLCASNSGLAQSYEQYFGPGTRLTVT.

The chain recombines TRBV19 with TRBJ2-5, with D perhaps matching TRBD1 (6 bases). The CDR3 totals 15 residues. With 3 bases removed from V and 0 bases from J, the gap between germline ends came to 11 bases. CDR1 is LNHDA, CDR2 SQIVND, per germline (reference sequence). The CDR3 DNA reads TGTGCCAGTAGTATGGGAGACAGGCACCAAGAGACCCAGTACTTC. Its translation: CASSMGDRHQETQYF.

The chain has TRBV28 and TRBJ2-7; the D gene is possibly TRBD1 (6 bases). The CDR3 sequence is 13 residues long. Germline CDR1 MDHEN, CDR2 SYDVKM. The chain's CDR3 is CATINGGQYEQYF. DNA of the CDR3: TGTGCAACAATCAATGGGGGCCAGTACGAGCAGTACTTC. Filled out from reference TRBV28 and TRBJ2-7, the complete variable domain reads DVKVTQSSRYLVKRTGEKVFLECVQDMDHENMFWYRQDPGLGLRLIYFSYDVKMKEKGDIPEGYSVSREKKERFSLILESASTNQTSMYLCATINGGQYEQYFGPGTRLTVT.

The chain joins TRBV18 to TRBJ2-7; 9 bases align to TRBD2. CDR1 is KGHSH, CDR2 LQKENI, per germline. This CDR3 spans 14 amino acids. V shed 5 bases, J shed 0 bases, and the junction held 2 bases outside the gene matches. CDR3 DNA sequence: TGTGCCAGCTCATCTAGCGGGAACTCCTACGAGCAGTACTTC. It codes for CASSSSGNSYEQYF.

The V call is TRBV6-2 or TRBV6-3, the J call TRBJ2-7; TRBD2 matches 8 bases. With V trimmed by 6 bases and J by 9 bases, 13 bases remained unmatched. CDR1 and CDR2 from the germline V gene are MNHEY and SVGEGT. This CDR3 region has 14 residues. In DNA form, the CDR3 reads TGTGCCAGCAGCGACGTGGCGGGAGGAACTACGCAGTACTTC. Translation gives CASSDVAGGTTQYF.

This chain uses TRBV9 with TRBJ2-7; D is possibly TRBD1 (6 bases). The germline gives CDR1 SGDLS, CDR2 YYNGEE. Trimming removed 2 bases at V and 3 bases at J, with 15 bases between. This CDR3 has 15 amino acids. This chain's CDR3 is CASSVGRGGFYEQYF. The DNA of the CDR3 is TGTGCCAGCAGCGTTGGCAGGGGCGGCTTCTACGAGCAGTACTTC.

There are a few counts of this clone. Other DNA variants within this sample encode the same CDR3. The chain carries TRBV3-1 (or the pseudogene TRBV3-2) and TRBJ2-7; no clear D gene. V was clipped by 1 base and J by 4 bases, with 5 bases between them. Germline V gene data show CDR1 as LGHDT and CDR2 as YNNKEL (reference sequence). The CDR3 spans 12 residues. CDR3 nucleotide sequence: TGTGCCAGCAGCCAAGTGACATACGAGCAGTACTTC. Amino acid sequence: CASSQVTYEQYF.